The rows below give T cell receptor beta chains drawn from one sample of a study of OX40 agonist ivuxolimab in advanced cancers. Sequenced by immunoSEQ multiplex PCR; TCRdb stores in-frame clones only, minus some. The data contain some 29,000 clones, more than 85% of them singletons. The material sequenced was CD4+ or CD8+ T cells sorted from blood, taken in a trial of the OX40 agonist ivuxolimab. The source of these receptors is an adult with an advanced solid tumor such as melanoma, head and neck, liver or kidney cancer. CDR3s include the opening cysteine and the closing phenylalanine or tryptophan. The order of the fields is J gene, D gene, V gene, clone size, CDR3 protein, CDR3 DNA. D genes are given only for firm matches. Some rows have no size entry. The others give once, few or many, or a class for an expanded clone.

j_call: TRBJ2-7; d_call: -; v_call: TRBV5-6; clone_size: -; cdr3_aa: CASSFGATSLEYF; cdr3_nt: TGTGCCAGCAGCTTTGGGGCTACGTCCTTGGAGTACTTC
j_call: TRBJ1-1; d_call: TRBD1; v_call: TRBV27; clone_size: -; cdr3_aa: CASSLLAGGDNTEAFF; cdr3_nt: TGTGCCAGCAGTTTATTGGCAGGGGGCGATAACACTGAAGCTTTCTTT
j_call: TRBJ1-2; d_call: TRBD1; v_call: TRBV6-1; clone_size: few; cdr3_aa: CASRDGQGPNYGYTF; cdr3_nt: TGTGCCAGCAGAGACGGACAGGGACCTAACTATGGCTACACCTTC
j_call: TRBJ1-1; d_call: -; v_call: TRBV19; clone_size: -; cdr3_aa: CASSPQDGPNTEAFF; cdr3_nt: TGTGCCAGTAGCCCTCAGGACGGGCCGAACACTGAAGCTTTCTTT
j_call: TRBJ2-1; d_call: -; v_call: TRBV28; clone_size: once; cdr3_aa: CASSPGASAAYNEQFF; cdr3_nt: TGTGCCAGCAGCCCCGGAGCTAGCGCGGCCTACAATGAGCAGTTCTTC
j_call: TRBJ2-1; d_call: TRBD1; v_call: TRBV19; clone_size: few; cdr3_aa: CASSIDYGGTGGHNEQFF; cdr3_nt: TGTGCCAGTAGTATAGATTATGGTGGGACAGGGGGGCACAATGAGCAGTTCTTC
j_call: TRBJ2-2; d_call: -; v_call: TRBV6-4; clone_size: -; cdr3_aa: CASSDRSREDTGELFF; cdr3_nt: TGTGCCAGCAGTGACAGATCGAGGGAGGACACCGGGGAGCTGTTTTTT
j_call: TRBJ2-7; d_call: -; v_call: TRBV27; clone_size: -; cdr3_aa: CASSQTVSYEQYF; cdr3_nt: TGTGCCAGCAGTCAGACAGTCTCCTACGAGCAGTACTTC
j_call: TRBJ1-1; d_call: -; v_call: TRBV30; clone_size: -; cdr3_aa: CAWRFFPGEAFF; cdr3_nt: TGTGCCTGGAGGTTTTTCCCTGGTGAAGCTTTCTTT
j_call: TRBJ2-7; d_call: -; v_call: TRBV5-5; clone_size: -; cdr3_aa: CASRTNYEQYF; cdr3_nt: TGTGCCAGCAGGACTAACTACGAGCAGTACTTC
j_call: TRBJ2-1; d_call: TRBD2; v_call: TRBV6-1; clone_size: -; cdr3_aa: CASSAAGGGRGEQFF; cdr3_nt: TGTGCCAGCAGCGCAGCGGGAGGGGGCAGGGGCGAGCAGTTCTTC
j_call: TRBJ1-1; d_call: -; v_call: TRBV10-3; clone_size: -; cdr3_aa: CAISESQGQVTEAFF; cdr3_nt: TGTGCCATCAGTGAGTCTCAGGGTCAGGTCACTGAAGCTTTCTTT
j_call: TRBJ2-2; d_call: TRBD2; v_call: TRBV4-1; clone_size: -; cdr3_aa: CASSQAGINSGRDTGELFF; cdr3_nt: TGCGCCAGCAGCCAAGCAGGCATTAATAGCGGGAGGGACACCGGGGAGCTGTTTTTT
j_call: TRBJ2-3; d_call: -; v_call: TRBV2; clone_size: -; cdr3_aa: CASSQADTQYF; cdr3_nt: TGTGCCAGCAGCCAGGCAGATACGCAGTATTTT
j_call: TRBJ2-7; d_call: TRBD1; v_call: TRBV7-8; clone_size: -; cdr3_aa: CASSSWTGTESEQYF; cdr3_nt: TGTGCCAGCAGCTCCTGGACAGGGACTGAATCCGAGCAGTACTTC
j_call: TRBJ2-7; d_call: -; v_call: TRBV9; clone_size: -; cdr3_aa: CASSPGPSTYEQYF; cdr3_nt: TGTGCCAGCAGCCCGGGACCAAGCACCTACGAGCAGTACTTC
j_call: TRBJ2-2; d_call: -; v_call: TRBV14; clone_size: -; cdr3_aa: CASSQAPPELNTGELFF; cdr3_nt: TGTGCCAGCAGCCAAGCCCCGCCAGAGCTGAACACCGGGGAGCTGTTTTTT
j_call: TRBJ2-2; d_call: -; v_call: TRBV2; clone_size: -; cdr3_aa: CASTGALDTGELFF; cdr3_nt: TGTGCCAGCACCGGGGCGCTGGACACCGGGGAGCTGTTTTTT
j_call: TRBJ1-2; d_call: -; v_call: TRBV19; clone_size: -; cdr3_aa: CASSREDYGYTF; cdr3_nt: TGTGCCAGTAGTCGGGAGGATTATGGCTACACCTTC
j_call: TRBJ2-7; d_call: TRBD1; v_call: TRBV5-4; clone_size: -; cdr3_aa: CASSRQGGSYEQYF; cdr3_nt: TGTGCCAGCAGTAGACAGGGTGGCTCCTACGAGCAGTACTTC
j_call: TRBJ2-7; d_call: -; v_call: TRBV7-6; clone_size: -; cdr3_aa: CASSPRVDSLGYEQYF; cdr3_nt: TGTGCCAGCAGCCCCCGGGTCGATAGTTTGGGATACGAGCAGTACTTC
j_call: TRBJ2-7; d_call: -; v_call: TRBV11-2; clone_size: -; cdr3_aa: CASSLTSYEQYF; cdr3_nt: TGTGCCAGCAGCTTAACAAGCTACGAGCAGTACTTC
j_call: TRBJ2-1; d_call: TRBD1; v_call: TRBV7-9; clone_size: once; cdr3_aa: CASSIRDSHNEQFF; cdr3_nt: TGTGCCAGCAGCATAAGGGACAGCCACAATGAGCAGTTCTTC
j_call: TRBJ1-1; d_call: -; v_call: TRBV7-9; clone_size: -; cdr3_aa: CASRADGPYTEAFF; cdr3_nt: TGTGCCAGCAGAGCAGACGGCCCTTACACTGAAGCTTTCTTT
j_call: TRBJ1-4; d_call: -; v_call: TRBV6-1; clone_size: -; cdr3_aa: CASSGQGEKLFF; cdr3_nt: TGTGCCAGCAGTGGCCAGGGAGAAAAACTGTTTTTT
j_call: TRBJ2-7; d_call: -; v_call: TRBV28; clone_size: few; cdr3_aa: CASALGWAYEQYF; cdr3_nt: TGTGCCAGCGCTTTGGGATGGGCCTACGAGCAGTACTTC
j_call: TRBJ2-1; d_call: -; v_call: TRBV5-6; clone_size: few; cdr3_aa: CASSLVVPDEQFF; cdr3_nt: TGTGCCAGCAGCTTGGTAGTTCCGGATGAGCAGTTCTTC
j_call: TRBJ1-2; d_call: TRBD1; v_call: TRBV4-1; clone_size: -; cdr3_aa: CASSQVQGPGYGYTF; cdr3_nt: TGCGCCAGCAGCCAGGTACAGGGGCCCGGGTATGGCTACACCTTC
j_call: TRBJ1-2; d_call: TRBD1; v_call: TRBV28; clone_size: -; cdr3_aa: CASSPITSLQGARIYGYTF; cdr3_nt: TGTGCCAGCAGTCCCATTACGAGCTTACAGGGGGCGCGAATCTATGGCTACACCTTC
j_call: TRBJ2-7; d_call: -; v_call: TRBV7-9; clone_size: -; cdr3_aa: CASSFEGRGGFEQYF; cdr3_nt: TGTGCCAGCAGCTTCGAGGGCAGGGGGGGGTTCGAGCAGTACTTC
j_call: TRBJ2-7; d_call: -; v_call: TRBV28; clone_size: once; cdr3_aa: CASSREQREYF; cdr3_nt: TGTGCCAGCAGCCGAGAACAACGGGAGTACTTC
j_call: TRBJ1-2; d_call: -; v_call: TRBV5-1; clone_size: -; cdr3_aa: CASRPLGETYGYTF; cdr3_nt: TGCGCCAGCAGGCCCCTCGGGGAAACCTATGGCTACACCTTC
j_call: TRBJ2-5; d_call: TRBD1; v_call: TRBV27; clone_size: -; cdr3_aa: CASSLQGQGVETQYF; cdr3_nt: TGTGCCAGCAGTTTACAAGGACAGGGCGTAGAGACCCAGTACTTC
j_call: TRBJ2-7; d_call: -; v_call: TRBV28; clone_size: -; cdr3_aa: CASSQDYNYEQYF; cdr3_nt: TGTGCCAGCAGCCAGGACTACAACTACGAGCAGTACTTC
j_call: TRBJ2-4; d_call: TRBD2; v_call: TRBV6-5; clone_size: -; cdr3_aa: CASSSASGKNIQYF; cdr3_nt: TGTGCCAGCAGTTCCGCTAGCGGTAAAAACATTCAGTACTTC
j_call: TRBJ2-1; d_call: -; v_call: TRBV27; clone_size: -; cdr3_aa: CASSLRGQFF; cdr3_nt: TGTGCCAGCAGTTTAAGAGGGCAGTTCTTC
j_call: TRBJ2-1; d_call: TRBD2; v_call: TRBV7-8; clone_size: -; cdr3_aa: CASFLGTRGGYEQFF; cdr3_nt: TGTGCCAGCTTCTTAGGGACTAGAGGAGGCTATGAGCAGTTCTTC
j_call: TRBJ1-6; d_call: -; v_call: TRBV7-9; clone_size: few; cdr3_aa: CASTSPGANSPLHF; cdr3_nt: TGTGCCAGCACCTCCCCCGGGGCCAATTCACCCCTCCACTTT
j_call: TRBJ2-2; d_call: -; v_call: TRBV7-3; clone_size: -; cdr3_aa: CASSPHSFRVNTGELFF; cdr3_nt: TGTGCCAGCAGCCCCCATTCGTTCAGGGTCAACACCGGGGAGCTGTTTTTT
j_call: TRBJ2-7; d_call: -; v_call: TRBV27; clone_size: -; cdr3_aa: CASSYSGETYEQYF; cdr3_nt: TGTGCCAGCAGTTACTCGGGGGAAACCTACGAGCAGTACTTC
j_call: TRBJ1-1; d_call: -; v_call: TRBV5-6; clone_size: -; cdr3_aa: CASSFMNTEAFF; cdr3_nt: TGTGCCAGCAGTTTCATGAACACTGAAGCTTTCTTT
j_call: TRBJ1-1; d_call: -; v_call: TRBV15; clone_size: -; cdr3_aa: CATSRDRGLLRAEAFF; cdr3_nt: TGTGCCACCAGCAGAGATCGCGGGCTGTTGCGCGCTGAAGCTTTCTTT
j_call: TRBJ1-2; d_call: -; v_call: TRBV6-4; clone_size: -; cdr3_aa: CASSDGEVSFNYGYTF; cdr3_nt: TGTGCCAGCAGTGACGGGGAGGTCTCCTTTAACTATGGCTACACCTTC
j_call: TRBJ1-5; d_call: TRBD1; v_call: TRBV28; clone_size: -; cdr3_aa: CATSTGDQPQHF; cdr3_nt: TGTGCCACCTCGACAGGGGATCAGCCCCAGCATTTT
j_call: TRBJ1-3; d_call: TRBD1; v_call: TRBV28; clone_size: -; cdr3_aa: CASSLSQGAGNTIYF; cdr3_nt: TGTGCCAGCAGTTTATCACAGGGGGCTGGAAACACCATATATTTT
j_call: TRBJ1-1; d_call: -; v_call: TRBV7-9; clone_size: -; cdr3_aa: CASAGRQRNTEAFF; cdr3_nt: TGTGCCAGCGCAGGGCGACAGAGGAACACTGAAGCTTTCTTT
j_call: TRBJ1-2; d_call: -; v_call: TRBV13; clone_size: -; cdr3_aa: CASSLPAGNYGYTF; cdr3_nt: TGTGCCAGCAGCTTACCTGCGGGGAACTATGGCTACACCTTC